Listed here is a single T cell receptor beta chain. Its antigen is unknown. Germline values: CDR1 SGHAT, CDR2 FQNNGV. This CDR3 has 15 amino acids. Between the trimmed V and J ends, which lost 0 bases and 5 bases, there was a span of 13 bases. The study pulled out CD4+ and CD8+ cells with positive magnetic bead selection and then checked their purity by flow cytometry. This sample is drawn from a study of somatic mutations in cytotoxic T cells in rheumatoid arthritis. Study-level points and caveats: TRBV07's slight underrepresentation, observed in rheumatoid arthritis patients, lacked adjustment for multiple comparisons. Patients with rheumatoid arthritis did not differ significantly from age-matched healthy controls in CD8+ T-cell clonality. Antigens recognized by the expanded CD8+ clones were unknown.

Profiling relied on immunoSEQ multiplex PCR, and the TCRdb table lists in-frame clones only, not all of them. The table records about 20,000 clones, 86% of them present only once. This chain connects TRBV11-2 to TRBJ2-5; D not resolved. The clonotype was recovered from a woman between 45 and 65 years old in good health. The sample was CD8+ T cells sorted from blood. CDR3 nucleotide sequence: TGTGCCAGCAGCTTAGATCTAGGCCCCGTTGAGACCCAGTACTTC. Its translation: CASSLDLGPVETQYF. Based on the CDR3 plus reference TRBV11-2 and TRBJ2-5, the full variable domain is EAGVAQSPRYKIIEKRQSVAFWCNPISGHATLYWYQQILGQGPKLLIQFQNNGVVDDSQLPKDRFSAERLKGVDSTLKIQPAKLEDSAVYLCASSLDLGPVETQYFGPGTRLLVL.